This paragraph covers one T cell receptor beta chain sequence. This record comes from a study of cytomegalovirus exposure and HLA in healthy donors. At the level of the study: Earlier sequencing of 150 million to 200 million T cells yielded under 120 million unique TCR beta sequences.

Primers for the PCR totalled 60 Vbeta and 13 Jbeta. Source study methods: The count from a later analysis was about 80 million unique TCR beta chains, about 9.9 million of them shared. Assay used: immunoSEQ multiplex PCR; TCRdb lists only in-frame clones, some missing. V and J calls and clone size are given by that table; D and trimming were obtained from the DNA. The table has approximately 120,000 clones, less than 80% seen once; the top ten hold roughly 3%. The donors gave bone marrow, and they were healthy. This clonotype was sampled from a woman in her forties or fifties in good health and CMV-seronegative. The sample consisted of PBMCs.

The CDR3 reads CASSLQGTNQPQHF. The CDR3 DNA reads as TGTGCCAGCAGTCTACAGGGGACCAATCAGCCCCAGCATTTT. This rearrangement joins TRBV28 to TRBJ1-5; 7 bases are a match to TRBD1. The CDR3 extends over 14 amino acids. V was clipped by 5 bases and J by 3 bases; unmatched bases: 4. The V gene's germline CDR1 is MDHEN and CDR2 SYDVKM.